This TCR beta chain emerged from a study of breast tumors, draining lymph nodes, adjacent tissues. Findings of the study overall: Data only fit, rather than demonstrated, lymph node origin of most tumor T cells. Tumors had less TCR diversity than lymph nodes, more than nontumor tissue.

This clonotype was recorded many times. Its target is unknown. The lymph nodes were axillary draining lymph nodes from breast cancer patients. TCRdb redid the calling of the multiplex PCR reads with MiXCR, one entry per CDR3 protein. The top ten clones hold over 2% of a sample with approximately 130,000 distinct CDR3 sequences, less than 25% of them seen once. The material sequenced was axillary lymph node tissue. This TCR was sampled from a female donor with breast cancer. Some clones in this sample may be carry-over from other donors' samples.

DNA for the CDR3: TGTGCCAGCAGGTTACTAGCTTCCGGGGAGCTGTTTTTT. Translating it yields CASRLLASGELFF. The chain is built from TRBV2 and TRBJ2-2; D is possibly TRBD2 (6 bases). The V and J ends lost 6 bases and 6 bases respectively, with 11 bases between them. Germline CDR1 reads SNHLY; CDR2 reads FYNNEI. The CDR3 contains 13 residues.